The 2 T cell receptor beta chains presented below share a single source sample, sequenced in a study of PD-L1 blockade in urothelial cancer. The repertoire was sequenced with immunoSEQ multiplex PCR; TCRdb's copy has only in-frame clones and lacks some. The repertoire has fewer than 30,000 clones, roughly 84% of them found once; the top ten carry 2.5% to 3.5%. Described time point: peripheral blood 6 weeks after treatment start. Sample: PBMCs, taken around atezolizumab (anti-PD-L1) treatment. The receptor set was obtained from a man between 65 and 85 years old with urothelial cancer.

The chain joins TRBV2 to TRBJ2-3, with TRBD1 matching over 7 bases. Germline values: CDR1 SNHLY, CDR2 FYNNEI. V was pared by 1 base and J by 2 bases, with 6 bases of the junction left unmatched. The CDR3 runs 16 residues. The CDR3 spells CASSEEGQTLTDTQYF. CDR3 nucleotide sequence: TGTGCCAGCAGTGAAGAGGGACAGACCCTCACAGATACGCAGTATTTT.

The rearrangement uses TRBV27 and TRBJ2-3; 10 bases are a match to TRBD2. Germline assignment: CDR1 MNHEY and CDR2 SMNVEV (reference sequence). The length of the CDR3 is 16 residues. The V and J ends lost 4 bases and 2 bases, in that order; junction bases with no gene match: 6. CDR3 nucleotide sequence: TGTGCCAGCAGTTCCCGGACTAGCGGAGCCACAGATACGCAGTATTTT. Its protein is CASSSRTSGATDTQYF.